A selection of T cell receptor beta chains follows, all from one sample in a study of blood T cell repertoires in COVID-19. The table came from immunoSEQ multiplex PCR; TCRdb's copy has only in-frame clones and leaves some out. The sample includes tens of thousands of clones, around 84% seen only once; the top ten take about 4.2%. Sequences were obtained from peripheral blood. These receptors were obtained from an elderly man with active COVID-19. Each CDR3 is given with its conserved first and last residue. The D gene is left open where the match is weak. Where a row states a size, it is once, few, many or the class of an expanded clone; other rows omit it.

TRBD1	few	TRBJ1-2	TRBV5-1	TGCGCCAGCAGCTCAAGACAGGGGCGAAACTATGGCTACACCTTC	CASSSRQGRNYGYTF
TRBD2	.	TRBJ2-1	TRBV18	TGTGCCAGCTCACCGTACGCGGGAGGTAACAATGAGCAGTTCTTC	CASSPYAGGNNEQFF
TRBD1	.	TRBJ2-7	TRBV19	TGTGCCAGTAGTATAGGGACAGGTCCCTACGAGCAGTACTTC	CASSIGTGPYEQYF
TRBD1	.	TRBJ1-6	TRBV30	TGTGCCTGGGCGGGACAGGGGAATTCACCCCTCCACTTT	CAWAGQGNSPLHF
TRBD1	.	TRBJ2-2	TRBV7-9	TGTGCCAGCAGCCCCCGGCCCCGACAGGGATCGGACACCGGGGAGCTGTTTTTT	CASSPRPRQGSDTGELFF
.	.	TRBJ2-7	TRBV6-5	TGTGCCAGCAGTCCGGGACACAAAACCTACGAGCAGTACTTC	CASSPGHKTYEQYF
.	.	TRBJ2-1	TRBV9	TGTGCCAGCAGCGTAGGAGGAGGGAGTACTGACAATGAGCAGTTCTTC	CASSVGGGSTDNEQFF
TRBD2	.	TRBJ2-1	TRBV19	TGTGCCAGTAGTACAACTAGCGGGGGACGCCTCGATGAGCAGTTCTTC	CASSTTSGGRLDEQFF
TRBD1	medium-sized	TRBJ1-6	TRBV5-4	TGTGCCAGCAGCTTGGCCGTGGCAGGGGGCTTCTATAATTCACCCCTCCACTTT	CASSLAVAGGFYNSPLHF
TRBD1	.	TRBJ1-2	TRBV19	TGTGCCAGCGCCGGGACAGGGTTCTCCTTTGCTAACTATGGCTACACCTTC	CASAGTGFSFANYGYTF
.	.	TRBJ2-7	TRBV7-9	TGTGCCAGCAGCTTAGACCTGGGACATATCTCCTACGAGCAGTACTTC	CASSLDLGHISYEQYF
.	few	TRBJ2-7	TRBV10-1	TGCGCCAGCAGTGACAGTTCCCCTGACGAGCAGTACTTC	CASSDSSPDEQYF
.	.	TRBJ2-2	TRBV27	TGTGCCAGCAGCCGAACCCTAGCGAACACCGGGGAGCTGTTTTTT	CASSRTLANTGELFF
TRBD1	.	TRBJ2-7	TRBV2	TGTGCCAGCAGTGATATCCTGGGACAGGCCTCCTACGAGCAGTACTTC	CASSDILGQASYEQYF
.	once	TRBJ1-2	TRBV30	TGTGCCTGGGTCCGGGATAAAGTAAGAGGCTACACCTTC	CAWVRDKVRGYTF
TRBD1	.	TRBJ1-3	TRBV9	TGTGCCAGCAGCGCCGGACAGGGTTTCTCTGGAAACACCATATATTTT	CASSAGQGFSGNTIYF
.	few	TRBJ1-3	TRBV6-5	TGTGCCAGCGAAGGGGCTGGAAACACCATATATTTT	CASEGAGNTIYF
TRBD2	.	TRBJ2-6	TRBV10-1	TGCGCCAGCAGTGGGGGACTAGCGGGAGTGTCTGGGGCCAACGTCCTGACTTTC	CASSGGLAGVSGANVLTF
.	.	TRBJ2-5	TRBV9	TGTGCCAGCAGCGTAAGTCCGGGGGTACAGGGGACAGAGACCCAGTACTTC	CASSVSPGVQGTETQYF
.	few	TRBJ2-1	TRBV11-3	TGTGCCAGCAGCTTAGTGCCCCTAGCGGAGCAGTTCTTC	CASSLVPLAEQFF
.	once	TRBJ2-5	TRBV24-1	TGTGCCACCAGGGCTAGCCTCGGTGAGACCCAGTACTTC	CATRASLGETQYF
TRBD1	.	TRBJ1-5	TRBV6-2/TRBV6-3	TGTGCCAGCAGTGCCCTCAGGGGGCGGGCAGGCAATCAGCCCCAGCATTTT	CASSALRGRAGNQPQHF
TRBD2	few	TRBJ2-7	TRBV19	TGTGCCAGTAGCCAGAGCGGGAGTTTCGCCTACGAGCAGTACTTC	CASSQSGSFAYEQYF
.	.	TRBJ1-1	TRBV5-6	TGTGCCAGCAGCTTAAGACCCAGGGGCACTGAAGCTTTCTTT	CASSLRPRGTEAFF
TRBD2	.	TRBJ2-5	TRBV19	TGTGCCAGTAGTCCGGGACTAGCAAAGTACCAAGAGACCCAGTACTTC	CASSPGLAKYQETQYF
TRBD1	.	TRBJ2-5	TRBV2	TGTGCCACCTCGGCAGACAGGGGGGGTCAAGAGACCCAGTACTTC	CATSADRGGQETQYF
TRBD2	.	TRBJ2-5	TRBV11-2	TGTGCCAGCAGCCCGGGGGGGAGAAACCAAGAGACCCAGTACTTC	CASSPGGRNQETQYF
TRBD2	.	TRBJ2-1	TRBV15	TGTGCCACCAGCAGAGATCCAGCGGGAGCCAGCTCCTACAATGAGCAGTTCTTC	CATSRDPAGASSYNEQFF
TRBD1	.	TRBJ1-2	TRBV5-4	TGTGCCAGCAGCTTACCGGGACAGGGGGCGCCAATGGGTGGCTACACCTTC	CASSLPGQGAPMGGYTF
TRBD1	.	TRBJ1-1	TRBV7-2	TGTGCCAGCAGCACTGTACAGGGGGCGAACACTGAAGCTTTCTTT	CASSTVQGANTEAFF
TRBD1	.	TRBJ2-3	TRBV19	TGTGCCAGTACCACCGCCGGGGACAGGGTTAGCACAGATACGCAGTATTTT	CASTTAGDRVSTDTQYF
TRBD2	.	TRBJ2-1	TRBV20-1	TGCAGTGCTAGTGGTCTAGCGGGAGGCTACAATGAGCAGTTCTTC	CSASGLAGGYNEQFF
TRBD2	.	TRBJ2-1	TRBV9	TGTGCCAGCAGCGGATCGCGGACTAGCGGGAGTTACAATGAGCAGTTCTTC	CASSGSRTSGSYNEQFF
TRBD2	.	TRBJ2-2	TRBV9	TGTGCCAGCAGCGGACTAGCGGGAGGGAGCACCGGGGAGCTGTTTTTT	CASSGLAGGSTGELFF
TRBD2	.	TRBJ2-5	TRBV7-2	TGTGCCAGCAGCTTAGCCCTAGCGGAACCCCCGTGGTACTTC	CASSLALAEPPWYF
.	.	TRBJ2-5	TRBV12-2	TGTGCAAGTCGCCATCGACGGGACAGCCAAGAGACCCAGTACTTC	CASRHRRDSQETQYF
.	.	TRBJ2-7	TRBV2	TGTGCCAGCGCGGGGCTGATTAGAAACTACGAGCAGTACTTC	CASAGLIRNYEQYF
.	.	TRBJ2-1	TRBV7-3	TGTGCCAGCTCTCCGGGCTCCTACAATGAGCAGTTCTTC	CASSPGSYNEQFF
.	.	TRBJ2-7	TRBV10-3	TGTGCCATCAGTGAGTCTGGTATCAGCGAGCAGTACTTC	CAISESGISEQYF
TRBD2	.	TRBJ2-7	TRBV6-5	TGTGCCAGCGCCCAGGAAGCGGGAGACACTTACGAGCAGTACTTC	CASAQEAGDTYEQYF
TRBD1	.	TRBJ1-2	TRBV7-9	TGTGCCAGCAGCCTACAGGGACAGGGTGGTGGCTACACCTTC	CASSLQGQGGGYTF
.	.	TRBJ2-4	TRBV27	TGTGCCAGCAGTTTATCGGCCGGCGGACTGGAGAAAAACATTCAGTACTTC	CASSLSAGGLEKNIQYF
TRBD1	once	TRBJ1-4	TRBV5-4	TGTGCCAGCAGCTTCGGGACAGAGAAGGGAAAACTGTTTTTT	CASSFGTEKGKLFF
.	.	TRBJ1-1	TRBV7-2	TGTGCCAGCAGCTTAACTCTGGGGGCCACTGAAGCTTTCTTT	CASSLTLGATEAFF
.	.	TRBJ2-1	TRBV10-1	TGCGCCAGCAGTGACATTCCGATAGCGGAGAAGTCACGAAATGAGCAGTTCTTC	CASSDIPIAEKSRNEQFF
.	.	TRBJ2-3	TRBV7-7	TGTGCCAGCAGCTTAGCGGAGACAGGTTCAGATACGCAGTATTTT	CASSLAETGSDTQYF
.	.	TRBJ2-2	TRBV7-2	TGTGCCAGCAGCTTAACCCTGACAGGGAACACCGGGGAGCTGTTTTTT	CASSLTLTGNTGELFF
.	.	TRBJ2-1	TRBV7-7	TGTGCCAGCAGTAAAAGCGGGCCGAGCTCCTACAATGAGCAGTTCTTC	CASSKSGPSSYNEQFF
TRBD2	.	TRBJ2-1	TRBV12-3/TRBV12-4	TGTGCCAGCAGGCAGCGGGAGTATCAGTTCTTC	CASRQREYQFF
TRBD2	.	TRBJ2-5	TRBV3-1/TRBV3-2	TGTGCCAGCAGCCCCACCGGGACTAGCGGGAGTTGGATGAGAGAGACCCAGTACTTC	CASSPTGTSGSWMRETQYF
TRBD2	.	TRBJ2-1	TRBV4-1	TGCGCCAGCAGCCAATATCTAGCGGGAGTAAATGAGCAGTTCTTC	CASSQYLAGVNEQFF
TRBD1	.	TRBJ1-1	TRBV27	TGTGCCAGCAGTCAGGGACAGTGGGTGAACACTGAAGCTTTCTTT	CASSQGQWVNTEAFF
.	.	TRBJ2-1	TRBV6-7	TGTGCCAGCACCTCCCTCTTTAGTGAGCAGTTCTTC	CASTSLFSEQFF
.	few	TRBJ1-2	TRBV12-3/TRBV12-4	TGTGCCAGCAGTTTGTCGGGGGGCTATGGCTACACCTTC	CASSLSGGYGYTF